The next 10 T cell receptor beta chains were all read from a single sample in a study of OX40 agonist ivuxolimab in advanced cancers. The method was immunoSEQ multiplex PCR; TCRdb's version includes in-frame clones alone and lacks a portion of them. The data contain just over 60,000 clones, roughly 87% of them singletons. This specimen consisted of CD4+ or CD8+ T cells sorted from blood, obtained in a trial of the OX40 agonist ivuxolimab. The receptor source for this set is an adult with an advanced solid tumor such as melanoma, head and neck, liver or kidney cancer.

CDR3 in amino acids: CASSWGQGNPYGYTF. CDR3 DNA sequence: TGTGCCAGCAGCTGGGGACAGGGTAATCCCTATGGCTACACCTTC. The gene calls are TRBV5-5 and TRBJ1-2; 9 bases line up with TRBD1. With V trimmed by 3 bases and J by 4 bases, 7 bases remained unmatched. The V gene's germline CDR1 is SGHKS and CDR2 YYEKEE (reference sequence). The length of the CDR3 is 15 residues.

V usage is TRBV9 and J usage is TRBJ1-1; 7 bases line up with TRBD1. Germline CDR1 and CDR2: SGDLS and YYNGEE. This CDR3 is 14 amino acids long. The ends lost 4 bases at V and 1 base at J; junction bases unmatched: 4. The CDR3 bases are TGTGCCAGCAGCAGCCGACAGGGGAACACTGAAGCTTTCTTT. Protein: CASSSRQGNTEAFF.

The chain combines TRBV7-3 with TRBJ1-1, with a possible D match to TRBD1 (5 bases). CDR1 SGHTA and CDR2 FQGTGA come from the germline V gene. The V and J ends lost 5 bases and 4 bases respectively, with 17 bases between them. The length of the CDR3 is 15 residues. CDR3 DNA: TGTGCCAGCAGCGATGGGGCAGCAGGCACCACTGAAGCTTTCTTT. It encodes CASSDGAAGTTEAFF.

The genes are TRBV11-2 and TRBJ1-2, with D hard to call. V was pared by 1 base and J by 7 bases, with 10 bases between. Germline V gene sequence: CDR1 SGHAT, CDR2 FQNNGV. This CDR3 contains 13 residues. Written as DNA, the CDR3 is TGTGCCAGCAGCTTAGTCCGCGGTATTGGCTACACCTTC. The encoded protein is CASSLVRGIGYTF.

The CDR3 DNA is TGCGCCAGCAGCGTAGGCGGACAGGGTAAAGAGACCCAGTACTTC. Its translation is CASSVGGQGKETQYF. This sequence joins TRBV5-1 and TRBJ2-5; 8 bases agree with TRBD1. Germline V CDR1 and CDR2: SGHRS, YFSETQ. The CDR3 totals 15 residues. J gave up 3 bases and V 4 bases, and 8 bases lay outside the gene matches.

In this sample, this clone turned up once. The rearrangement links TRBV5-1 to TRBJ2-1; TRBD2 might be the D (5 bases). V was cut by 0 bases and J by 2 bases, with 9 bases left in between. Germline V CDR1 and CDR2: SGHRS, YFSETQ. This CDR3 region has 15 residues. CDR3 sequence reads: CASSLASGTYNEQFF. CDR3 DNA: TGCGCCAGCAGCTTGGCGTCGGGGACCTACAATGAGCAGTTCTTC.

Notes on this clone: One junction end does not reproduce the germline sequence, and a read error may be involved. V and J are TRBV7-8 and TRBJ2-7, with TRBD2 matching 8 bases. Germline CDR1 and CDR2: SGHVS and FQNEAQ. The CDR3 loop spans 13 amino acids. In DNA, the CDR3 is TGTGCCAGCAGCGGTCAACTCGCGGGGGGCTTTAACTTC. Translation: CASSGQLAGGFNF.

This clone was detected only once. The chain recombines TRBV6-6 with TRBJ1-6; 7 bases line up with TRBD1. The V gene end was trimmed by 2 bases and the J gene end by 4 bases; junction bases not matched to a gene: 2. The germline gives CDR1 MNHNY, CDR2 SVGAGI (reference sequence). This CDR3 region has 15 residues. CDR3 nucleotides: TGTGCCAGCAGTTACGTGACAGGGTATAATTCACCCCTCCACTTT. As protein: CASSYVTGYNSPLHF.

The chain uses TRBV20-1 and TRBJ2-4; no firm D call. Germline V lookup: CDR1 DFQATT, CDR2 SNEGSKA (reference sequence). Trimming took off 6 bases at V and 9 bases at J, with 9 bases between the two ends. The CDR3 has 10 amino acids. CDR3 region: CSAQWGIQYF. In DNA form, the CDR3 reads TGCAGTGCCCAATGGGGCATTCAGTACTTC.

V and J are TRBV10-3 and TRBJ2-5; 9 nucleotides match TRBD1. The germline gives CDR1 ENHRY, CDR2 SYGVKD. The CDR3 is 12 residues long. The V gene end was trimmed by 6 bases and the J gene end by 4 bases; junction bases not matched to a gene: 0. CDR3 residues: CAIRGQGETQYF. CDR3 sequence (DNA): TGTGCCATCAGGGGACAGGGAGAGACCCAGTACTTC.